The 31 T cell receptor beta chains below all came from one sample that was sequenced in a study of T-cell reconstitution after alpha-beta-depleted transplantation in children. It was with unique molecular identifiers that the TCRbeta library was prepared. TCRdb ran MiXCR on the PCR reads and lists one entry per CDR3 protein. In the table there are 250,000 to 300,000 distinct CDR3 sequences, 9.9% of which are singletons. This material consisted of PBMCs from the stem cell graft donor, taken from the stem cell graft. The receptors shown here come from a human donor who donated a stem cell graft to a child with SCID.

CDR3 sequence reads: CASSLPGRKETQYF. DNA of the CDR3: TGTGCCAGCAGCTTACCAGGACGGAAAGAGACCCAGTACTTC. The chain carries TRBV7-9 and TRBJ2-5, with D unresolved. V lost 2 bases, J lost 3 bases, and 10 bases lay in between. The CDR3 has 14 residues. Germline CDR1 SEHNR, CDR2 FQNEAQ (reference sequence).

The table lists this clonotype with many counts. CDR3 protein: CASSLPGFEQFF. The CDR3 DNA reads TGTGCCAGCAGCCTTCCCGGCTTTGAGCAGTTCTTC. J is TRBJ2-1 and V is TRBV5-4; D is undetermined. This CDR3 region has 12 residues. The germline CDR1 and CDR2 sequences are SGHNT and YYREEE (reference sequence). V shed 4 bases and J shed 9 bases, with 11 bases lying between them. The full variable domain, in which reference TRBV5-4 and TRBJ2-1 provide the parts outside the CDR3, is ETGVTQSPTHLIKTRGQQVTLRCSSQSGHNTVSWYQQALGQGPQFIFQYYREEENGRGNFPPRFSGLQFPNYSSELNVNALELDDSALYLCASSLPGFEQFFGPGTRLTVL.

This clonotype was picked up a small number of times. This chain uses TRBV5-6 with TRBJ2-7, with unresolved D. V was clipped by 10 bases and J by 3 bases, with 17 bases between them. This CDR3 has 13 residues. From germline, CDR1 is SGHDT and CDR2 YYEEEE. CDR3 residues: CASNLRSSYEQYF. CDR3 nucleotides: TGTGCCTCCAACCTGCGGTCGAGCTACGAGCAGTACTTC.

The gene calls are TRBV7-9 and TRBJ1-1; no firm D call. Germline V gene sequence: CDR1 SEHNR, CDR2 FQNEAQ (reference sequence). CDR3 length: 14 residues. V lost 3 bases and J lost 1, with 9 bases in between. The CDR3 DNA sequence: TGTGCCAGCAGCTTGGACCCCGGGAACACTGAAGCTTTCTTT. It is translated as CASSLDPGNTEAFF.

The genes are TRBV5-1 and TRBJ2-5; no definite D call. The V gene's germline CDR1 is SGHRS and CDR2 YFSETQ. The CDR3 extends over 13 amino acids. V gave up 4 bases and J gave up 1 base, with 8 bases separating them. In DNA form, the CDR3 reads TGCGCCAGCAGCGGACCCCTCCAAGAGACCCAGTACTTC. Protein sequence: CASSGPLQETQYF.

The chain joins TRBV5-1 to TRBJ2-3; no reliable D call. Germline V CDR1 and CDR2: SGHRS, YFSETQ. V was trimmed by 7 bases and J by 7 bases, leaving 19 bases between them. There are 14 residues in the CDR3. The CDR3 DNA is TGCGCCAGCCCCCCGTATGAAGCTCTCTATACGCAGTATTTT. This encodes CASPPYEALYTQYF.

This clonotype was observed a handful of times. This chain uses TRBV20-1 with TRBJ2-1; a weak D match, TRBD2 (6 bases). V was clipped by 6 bases and J by 1 base, with 10 bases between them. Germline CDR1 DFQATT, CDR2 SNEGSKA (reference sequence). CDR3 size: 13 residues. CDR3 in DNA: TGCAGTGCCCCGGGACTTTCCTACAATGAGCAGTTCTTC. It specifies CSAPGLSYNEQFF.

The J gene is TRBJ2-7, the V gene TRBV4-1; D remains unclear. Trimming removed 4 bases at V and 4 bases at J, with 17 bases between. Germline V gives CDR1 MGHRA, CDR2 YSYEKL. The CDR3 contains 15 residues. The CDR3 here is CASSLKDGAFYEQYF. The CDR3 region has the DNA TGCGCCAGCAGCCTAAAAGACGGTGCCTTTTACGAGCAGTACTTC.

This clonotype came up a few times. The V gene is TRBV20-1, the J gene TRBJ2-3; 11 bases are a match to TRBD1. J lost 2 bases, V lost 3 bases, and 7 bases had no gene match. This CDR3 has 16 amino acids. Germline values: CDR1 DFQATT, CDR2 SNEGSKA (reference sequence). The CDR3 loop is CSARADRGLNTDTQYF. Here the CDR3 DNA reads TGCAGTGCTAGGGCGGACAGGGGGCTAAACACAGATACGCAGTATTTT.

This chain uses TRBV20-1 with TRBJ2-7; TRBD2 might be the D (5 bases). Per the germline V gene, CDR1 is DFQATT and CDR2 is SNEGSKA (reference sequence). The CDR3 is 13 residues long. With 0 bases removed from V and 5 bases from J, the gap between germline ends came to 11 bases. CDR3 sequence: CSAREWGVNEQYF. CDR3 in DNA: TGCAGTGCTAGAGAGTGGGGAGTTAACGAGCAGTACTTC.

The rearrangement uses TRBV6-4 and TRBJ1-1, with 8 bases aligning to TRBD1. Germline values: CDR1 MRHNA, CDR2 SNTAGT. V lost 5 bases to trimming and J lost 4 bases; unmatched junction nucleotides: 3. This CDR3 comprises 13 residues. The CDR3 DNA reads as TGTGCCAGCAGTCGGACAGGGCTCACTGAAGCTTTCTTT. Protein sequence: CASSRTGLTEAFF.

This clonotype has a handful of counts. The chain couples TRBV7-8 to TRBJ2-4, with TRBD1 matching over 9 bases. Trimming removed 4 bases from V and 9 bases from J; junction bases left unmatched: 10. The CDR3 is made up of 15 amino acids. Germline assignment: CDR1 SGHVS and CDR2 FQNEAQ. The CDR3 loop is CASSSGQGREGIQYF. The CDR3 coding sequence is TGTGCCAGCAGCTCAGGACAGGGGCGGGAAGGCATTCAGTACTTC.

The rearrangement joins TRBV20-1 to TRBJ2-3; D remains ambiguous. Germline CDR1 is DFQATT and CDR2 is SNEGSKA (reference sequence). Trimming pared 6 bases from V and 2 bases from J, leaving 12 bases between. This CDR3 has 13 amino acids. CDR3 residues: CSAGLTLTDTQYF. The CDR3 DNA sequence: TGCAGTGCCGGCCTTACCCTCACAGATACGCAGTATTTT.

This clonotype came up a few times. The chain links TRBV4-1 to TRBJ2-1; TRBD2 matches 12 bases. Germline V lookup: CDR1 MGHRA, CDR2 YSYEKL. With V trimmed by 6 bases and J by 8 bases, 8 bases remained unmatched. The CDR3 runs 15 residues. CDR3 residues: CASSSSGGALDEQFF. CDR3 sequence (DNA): TGCGCCAGCAGTTCTAGCGGGGGGGCCTTGGATGAGCAGTTCTTC.

The chain joins TRBV11-1 to TRBJ2-3; D call uncertain. Trimming removed 1 base at V and 0 bases at J, with 14 bases between. Germline V gives CDR1 SGHAT, CDR2 FQDESV (reference sequence). This CDR3 has 17 residues. Written as DNA, the CDR3 is TGTGCCAGCAGCTTAGAATTAGCAGGACCTAGCACAGATACGCAGTATTTT. It is translated as CASSLELAGPSTDTQYF.

This clonotype was counted between two and nine times. The chain couples TRBV12-3 or TRBV12-4 to TRBJ2-1, with D possibly TRBD2 on 6 matching bases. The CDR3 is made up of 14 amino acids. V lost 7 bases to trimming and J lost 3 bases, with 13 bases between them. CDR3 nucleotide sequence: TGTGCCAGCATTGGAGGGATGCTCTACAATGAGCAGTTCTTC. This translates into CASIGGMLYNEQFF.

This chain joins TRBV10-3 and TRBJ1-2; D remains ambiguous. Germline CDR1 reads ENHRY; CDR2 reads SYGVKD. Trimming pared 6 bases from V and 8 bases from J, leaving 16 bases between. The length of the CDR3 is 13 residues. CDR3 sequence reads: CAISFRPQDGYTF. As DNA, the CDR3 is TGTGCCATCAGCTTTCGGCCACAAGACGGCTACACCTTC.

This clonotype was observed a few times. The chain recombines TRBV5-1 with TRBJ1-3, with a weak D call TRBD1 (5 bases). This CDR3 has 14 amino acids. Germline V gives CDR1 SGHRS, CDR2 YFSETQ. The ends were cut back, 2 bases at V and 3 bases at J, with 9 bases in the middle. This chain's CDR3 is CASSLAGRGNTIYF. DNA of the CDR3: TGCGCCAGCAGCTTAGCAGGGCGTGGAAACACCATATATTTT.

The table lists this clonotype with a few counts. The V gene is TRBV20-1, the J gene TRBJ2-1; D remains unclear. This CDR3 spans 14 amino acids. Germline lookup yields CDR1 DFQATT and CDR2 SNEGSKA (reference sequence). The V and J ends lost 3 bases and 5 bases respectively, with 14 bases between them. The CDR3 DNA reads as TGCAGTGCTAGTATTCCTCCCCTAAACAATGAGCAGTTCTTC. This sequence encodes CSASIPPLNNEQFF.

This clonotype was found many times. V and J are TRBV7-9 and TRBJ2-3; D unresolved. CDR1 and CDR2 from the germline V gene are SEHNR and FQNEAQ (reference sequence). The CDR3 extends over 12 amino acids. V was shortened by 2 bases and J by 5 bases, with 5 bases between the two germline ends. This CDR3 reads CASSLLRDTQYF. In DNA form, the CDR3 reads TGTGCCAGCAGCTTACTCAGAGATACGCAGTATTTT.

This clonotype was seen many times. This chain links TRBV24-1 with TRBJ2-2; the D call may be TRBD1 or TRBD2 (5 bases each). CDR1 and CDR2 from the germline V gene are KGHDR and SFDVKD. V lost 4 bases, J lost 4 bases, and 9 bases lay in between. This CDR3 has 14 residues. The CDR3 DNA is TGTGCCACCAGTGACCGGGACCTCACCGGGGAGCTGTTTTTT. Amino acid sequence: CATSDRDLTGELFF.

The rearrangement joins TRBV9 to TRBJ1-1; D is possibly TRBD1 (5 bases). The CDR3 has 14 residues. V was pared by 0 bases and J by 6 bases, with 12 bases between. Looked up from germline, CDR1 is SGDLS and CDR2 is YYNGEE. The CDR3 protein is CASSVGGGFSEAFF. The CDR3 DNA follows: TGTGCCAGCAGCGTAGGTGGGGGTTTCTCTGAAGCTTTCTTT.

The gene calls are TRBV2 and TRBJ2-3, with D unresolved. This CDR3 contains 15 residues. The germline V and J ends were trimmed by 4 bases and 2 bases, with 13 bases remaining between them. Germline V gene sequence: CDR1 SNHLY, CDR2 FYNNEI. CDR3 bases: TGTGCCAGCAGTGGTACAGCTAGAACCACAGATACGCAGTATTTT. Translated, it gives CASSGTARTTDTQYF.

This chain joins TRBV12-3 or TRBV12-4 and TRBJ2-2; D is unclear. Trimming pared 1 base from V and 4 bases from J, leaving 7 bases between. The CDR3 contains 14 residues. CDR3 region: CASSLVRATGELFF. In DNA, the CDR3 is TGTGCCAGCAGTTTAGTACGCGCCACCGGGGAGCTGTTTTTT.

This chain joins TRBV12-3 or TRBV12-4 and TRBJ1-6, with a weak D call TRBD1 (6 bases). The CDR3 extends over 15 amino acids. V lost 3 bases and J 5 bases, leaving 11 bases between the germline ends. The CDR3: CASSFDRNNNSPLHF. Here the CDR3 DNA reads TGTGCCAGCAGTTTTGACAGGAATAATAATTCACCCCTCCACTTT.

This clonotype was counted ten times or more. The chain couples TRBV6-6 to TRBJ2-3; the D is unclear. CDR1 is MNHNY, CDR2 SVGAGI, per germline (reference sequence). This CDR3 has 13 amino acids. V was shortened by 6 bases and J by 2 bases, with 9 bases between the two germline ends. CDR3 sequence: CASREDLTDTQYF. Written as DNA, the CDR3 is TGTGCCAGCAGGGAAGACCTCACAGATACGCAGTATTTT.

This clonotype was counted at least ten times. V usage is TRBV7-9 and J usage is TRBJ2-7, with D unclear. The CDR3 covers 15 residues. Germline CDR1 and CDR2: SEHNR and FQNEAQ (reference sequence). V lost 6 bases and J lost 1, with 16 bases in between. CDR3 DNA: TGTGCCAGCAGGGCCGACGGATTATCTTCCTACGAGCAGTACTTC. It codes for CASRADGLSSYEQYF.

This clonotype has a handful of counts. The genes are TRBV5-1 and TRBJ2-1; 8 bases match TRBD2. Germline V gives CDR1 SGHRS, CDR2 YFSETQ. The CDR3 is 15 residues long. V lost 0 bases and J lost 8; bases outside the gene matches: 7. The CDR3 is CASSLDGLASDEQFF. CDR3 nucleotide sequence: TGCGCCAGCAGCTTGGATGGACTAGCAAGCGATGAGCAGTTCTTC.

This clonotype was recorded a few times. The V and J genes are TRBV10-3 and TRBJ2-2; 15 bases are a match to TRBD2. Germline V gene lookup returns CDR1 ENHRY and CDR2 SYGVKD. J was trimmed by 0 bases and V by 8 bases; bases with no gene match: 7. This CDR3 is built from 18 residues. CDR3 in DNA: TGTGCCATCTTCCCGGGACTAGCGGGGGGTACGAACACCGGGGAGCTGTTTTTT. Amino acids: CAIFPGLAGGTNTGELFF.

This sequence joins TRBV5-6 and TRBJ2-7; D is undetermined. The germline CDR1 and CDR2 sequences are SGHDT and YYEEEE. This CDR3 has 12 amino acids. With 3 bases removed from V and 5 bases from J, the gap between germline ends came to 9 bases. CDR3 sequence: CASSSNTDEQYF. CDR3 nucleotide sequence: TGTGCCAGCAGCTCCAACACGGACGAGCAGTACTTC.

The table lists this clonotype with many counts. This chain connects TRBV2 to TRBJ2-1; no definite D call. Deletions cut 4 bases from V and 7 bases from J, with 8 bases between. Looked up from germline, CDR1 is SNHLY and CDR2 is FYNNEI. This CDR3 has 12 residues. The CDR3 DNA reads TGTGCCAGCAGTGGATTGTCGAATGAGCAGTTCTTC. Translated, it gives CASSGLSNEQFF.